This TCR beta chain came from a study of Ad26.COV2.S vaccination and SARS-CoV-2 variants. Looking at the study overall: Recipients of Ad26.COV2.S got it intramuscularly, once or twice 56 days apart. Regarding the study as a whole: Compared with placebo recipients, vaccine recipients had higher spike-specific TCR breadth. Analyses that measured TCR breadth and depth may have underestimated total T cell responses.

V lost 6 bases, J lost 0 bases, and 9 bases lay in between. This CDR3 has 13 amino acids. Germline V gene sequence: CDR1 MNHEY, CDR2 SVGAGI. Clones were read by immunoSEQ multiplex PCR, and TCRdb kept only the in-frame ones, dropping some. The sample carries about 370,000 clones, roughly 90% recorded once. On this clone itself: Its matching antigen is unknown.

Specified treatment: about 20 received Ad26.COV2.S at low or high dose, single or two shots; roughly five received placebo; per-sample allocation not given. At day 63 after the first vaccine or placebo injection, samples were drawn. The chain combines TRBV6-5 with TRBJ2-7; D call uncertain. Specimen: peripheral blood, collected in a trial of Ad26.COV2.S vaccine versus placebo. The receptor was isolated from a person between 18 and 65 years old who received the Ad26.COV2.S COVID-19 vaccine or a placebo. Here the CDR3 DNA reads TGTGCCAGCAGGGATAGACACTCCTACGAGCAGTACTTC. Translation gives CASRDRHSYEQYF.